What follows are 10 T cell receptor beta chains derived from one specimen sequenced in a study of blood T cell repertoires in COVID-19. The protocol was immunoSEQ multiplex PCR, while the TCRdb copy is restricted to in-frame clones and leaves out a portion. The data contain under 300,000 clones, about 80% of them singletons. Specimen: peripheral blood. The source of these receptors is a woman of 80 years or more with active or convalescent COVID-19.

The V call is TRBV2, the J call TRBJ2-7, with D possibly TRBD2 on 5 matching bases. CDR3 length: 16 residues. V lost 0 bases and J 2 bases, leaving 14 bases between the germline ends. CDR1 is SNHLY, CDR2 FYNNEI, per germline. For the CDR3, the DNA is TGTGCCAGCAGTGAAGCGCTTCCGGGGTTACCCTACGAGCAGTACTTC. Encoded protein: CASSEALPGLPYEQYF.

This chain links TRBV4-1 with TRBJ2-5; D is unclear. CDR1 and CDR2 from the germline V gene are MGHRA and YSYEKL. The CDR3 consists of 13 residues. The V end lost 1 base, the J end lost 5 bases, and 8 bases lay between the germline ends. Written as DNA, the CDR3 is TGCGCCAGCAGCCAAGTTCGGCGGGAGACCCAGTACTTC. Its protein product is CASSQVRRETQYF.

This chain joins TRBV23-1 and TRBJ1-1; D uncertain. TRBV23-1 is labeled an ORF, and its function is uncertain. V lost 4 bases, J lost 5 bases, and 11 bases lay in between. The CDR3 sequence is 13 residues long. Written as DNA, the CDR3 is TGCGCCAGCAGTCTACCTCGGTGGACTGAAGCTTTCTTT. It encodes CASSLPRWTEAFF.

This chain's CDR3 is CASSHRTEEQYF. CDR3 nucleotides: TGTGCCAGCAGCCACCGGACAGAAGAGCAGTACTTC. The chain recombines TRBV3-1 (or the pseudogene TRBV3-2) with TRBJ2-7; tentatively, D is TRBD1 (6 bases). The CDR3 runs to 12 residues. Trimming left V 3 bases short and J 7 bases short, with 10 bases between. CDR1 is LGHDT and CDR2 is YNNKEL in the germline V gene (reference sequence).

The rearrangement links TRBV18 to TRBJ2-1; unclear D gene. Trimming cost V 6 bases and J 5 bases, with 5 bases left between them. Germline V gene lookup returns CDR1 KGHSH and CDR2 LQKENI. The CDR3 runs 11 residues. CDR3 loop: CASSANNEQFF. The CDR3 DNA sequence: TGTGCCAGCTCCGCGAACAATGAGCAGTTCTTC.

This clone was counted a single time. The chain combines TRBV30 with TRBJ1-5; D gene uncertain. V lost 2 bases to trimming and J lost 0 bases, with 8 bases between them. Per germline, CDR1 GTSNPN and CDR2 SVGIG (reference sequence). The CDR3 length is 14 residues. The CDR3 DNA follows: TGTGCCTGGAGTCCCCTTTATAGCAATCAGCCCCAGCATTTT. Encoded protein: CAWSPLYSNQPQHF. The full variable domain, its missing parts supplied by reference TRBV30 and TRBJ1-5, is SQTIHQWPATLVQPVGSPLSLECTVEGTSNPNLYWYRQAAGRGLQLLFYSVGIGQISSEVPQNLSASRPQDRQFILSSKKLLLSDSGFYLCAWSPLYSNQPQHFGDGTRLSIL.

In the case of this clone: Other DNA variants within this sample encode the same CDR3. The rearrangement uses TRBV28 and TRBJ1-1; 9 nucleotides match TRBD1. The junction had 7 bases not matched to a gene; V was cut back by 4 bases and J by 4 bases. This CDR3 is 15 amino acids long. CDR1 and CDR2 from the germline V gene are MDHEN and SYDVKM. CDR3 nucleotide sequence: TGTGCCAGCAGTTCACCGGGACAGGGAGGCACTGAAGCTTTCTTT. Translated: CASSSPGQGGTEAFF. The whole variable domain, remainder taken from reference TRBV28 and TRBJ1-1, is DVKVTQSSRYLVKRTGEKVFLECVQDMDHENMFWYRQDPGLGLRLIYFSYDVKMKEKGDIPEGYSVSREKKERFSLILESASTNQTSMYLCASSSPGQGGTEAFFGQGTRLTVV.

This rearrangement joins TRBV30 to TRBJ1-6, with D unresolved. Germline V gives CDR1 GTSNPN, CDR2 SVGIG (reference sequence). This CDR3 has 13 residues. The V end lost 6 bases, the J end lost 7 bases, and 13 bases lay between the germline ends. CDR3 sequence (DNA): TGTGCCTGTAATACGGGAGTAAATTCACCCCTCCACTTT. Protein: CACNTGVNSPLHF.

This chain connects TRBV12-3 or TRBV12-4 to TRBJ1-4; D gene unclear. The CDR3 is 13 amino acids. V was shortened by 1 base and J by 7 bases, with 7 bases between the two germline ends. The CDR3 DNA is TGTGCCAGCAGTTTAGTCTCCGGTGAAAAACTGTTTTTT. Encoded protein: CASSLVSGEKLFF.

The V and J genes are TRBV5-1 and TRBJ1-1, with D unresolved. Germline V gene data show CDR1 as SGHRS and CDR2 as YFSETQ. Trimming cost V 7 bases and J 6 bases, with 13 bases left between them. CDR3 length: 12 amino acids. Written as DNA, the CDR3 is TGCGCCAGCTCTATCACCAACGCTGAAGCTTTCTTT. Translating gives CASSITNAEAFF.